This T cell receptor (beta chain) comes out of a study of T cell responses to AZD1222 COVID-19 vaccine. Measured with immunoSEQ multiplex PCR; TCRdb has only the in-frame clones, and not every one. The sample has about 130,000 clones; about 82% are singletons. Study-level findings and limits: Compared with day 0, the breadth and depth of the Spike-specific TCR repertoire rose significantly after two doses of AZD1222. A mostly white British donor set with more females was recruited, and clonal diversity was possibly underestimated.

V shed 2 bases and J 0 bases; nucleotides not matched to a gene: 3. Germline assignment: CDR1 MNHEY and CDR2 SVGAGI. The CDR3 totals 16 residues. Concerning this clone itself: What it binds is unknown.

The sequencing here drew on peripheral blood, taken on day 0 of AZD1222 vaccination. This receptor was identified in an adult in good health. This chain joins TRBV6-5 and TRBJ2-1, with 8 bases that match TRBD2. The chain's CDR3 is CASSYRAGGSYNEQFF. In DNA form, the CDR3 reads TGTGCCAGCAGTTACAGGGCGGGAGGCTCCTACAATGAGCAGTTCTTC.